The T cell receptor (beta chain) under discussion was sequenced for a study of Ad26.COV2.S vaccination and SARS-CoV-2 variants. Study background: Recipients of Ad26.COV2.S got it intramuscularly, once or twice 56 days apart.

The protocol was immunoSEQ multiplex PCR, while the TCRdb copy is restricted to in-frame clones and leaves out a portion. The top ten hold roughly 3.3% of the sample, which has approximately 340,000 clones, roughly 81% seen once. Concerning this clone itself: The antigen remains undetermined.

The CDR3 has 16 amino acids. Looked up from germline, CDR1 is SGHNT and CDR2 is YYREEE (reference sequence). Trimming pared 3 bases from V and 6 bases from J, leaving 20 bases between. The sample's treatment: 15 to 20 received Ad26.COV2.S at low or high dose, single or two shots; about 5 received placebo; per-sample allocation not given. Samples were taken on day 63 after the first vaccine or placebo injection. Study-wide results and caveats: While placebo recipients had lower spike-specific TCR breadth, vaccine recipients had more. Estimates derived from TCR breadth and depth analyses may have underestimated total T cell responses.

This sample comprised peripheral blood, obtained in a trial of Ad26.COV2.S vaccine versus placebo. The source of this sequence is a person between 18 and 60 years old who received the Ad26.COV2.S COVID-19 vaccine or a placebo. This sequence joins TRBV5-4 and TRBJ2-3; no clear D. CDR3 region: CASSSQSRAPGDTQYF. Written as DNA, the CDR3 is TGTGCCAGCAGCTCACAGAGCCGGGCCCCCGGGGATACGCAGTATTTT.